This T cell receptor (beta chain) was captured by sequencing in a study of shared clonotypes between healthy human individuals. Caucasian adults residing in Nashville, Tennessee made up all the donors. Genomic DNA from unsorted samples was obtained from around 93 million PBMCs (per sample). It was on ten immunoSEQ deep assay plates that unsorted PBMC DNA was sequenced. Clones were read by immunoSEQ multiplex PCR, and TCRdb kept only the in-frame ones, dropping some. The data hold 450,000 to 600,000 clones, with 75% to 85% observed a single time. The CDR3 has 17 residues. From germline, CDR1 is MDHEN and CDR2 SYDVKM. J was trimmed by 0 bases and V by 6 bases; bases with no gene match: 7. This clone was detected only once.

This clonotype originated in a middle-aged woman in good health. Some clones in this sample may be carry-over from other donors' samples. The material sequenced was PBMCs. The chain carries TRBV28 and TRBJ2-6; TRBD1 agrees at 8 bases. CDR3 protein: CASRPGTGPSGANVLTF. DNA of the CDR3: TGTGCCAGCAGACCCGGGACAGGTCCCTCTGGGGCCAACGTCCTGACTTTC.